Listed below are T cell receptor beta chains from one sample, sequenced in a study of T cells expressing NK-cell markers. TCRdb derives one entry per CDR3 protein from the 5' RACE reads, leaving out DNA. This listing includes 200,000 to 300,000 distinct CDR3 sequences. The specimen sequenced was blood T cells: a sorted CD56 or NKG2C T cell subset, CD4+ or CD8+ T cells, or bulk PBMC T cells (not recorded which). These receptors all come from a man between 18 and 35 years old in good health. Both conserved end residues are part of each CDR3.

J,V,CDR3
TRBJ2-7,TRBV5-6,CASSILAERGYEQYF
TRBJ2-1,TRBV12-3/TRBV12-4,CASSLKGFDEQFF
TRBJ2-3,TRBV9,CASSTGTVQVDTQYF
TRBJ2-7,TRBV12-3/TRBV12-4,CASSSGGQYEQYF
TRBJ1-6,TRBV12-3/TRBV12-4,CASSLMDRASPLHF
TRBJ2-1,TRBV5-1,CASSLGSGEQFF
TRBJ2-1,TRBV24-1,CATRRDRAGDEQFF
TRBJ1-6,TRBV6-1,CASSEAAWLGQGASPLHF
TRBJ2-7,TRBV20-1,CSARNRGRLPSYEQYF
TRBJ2-1,TRBV25-1,CASSELYGNEQFF
TRBJ2-1,TRBV29-1,CSVESSGSVYEQFF
TRBJ2-1,TRBV11-3,CASSFRLSGDNEQFF
TRBJ1-5,TRBV27,CASSLRGYNQPQHF
TRBJ2-7,TRBV18,CASSPPLRDHEQYF
TRBJ2-1,TRBV25-1,CASQGVNEQFF
TRBJ2-2,TRBV4-3,CASSQGRDRELFF
TRBJ2-1,TRBV7-9,CASSQYRGWGNEQFF
TRBJ2-1,TRBV12-3/TRBV12-4,CASSLNRPSSYNEQFF
TRBJ2-1,TRBV2,CASSEMRDEQFF
TRBJ1-1,TRBV12-3/TRBV12-4,CASKPGQLRTEAFF
TRBJ2-2,TRBV5-1,CASSVQGITGELFF
TRBJ2-3,TRBV18,CASSLDRVGTDTQYF
TRBJ2-3,TRBV25-1,CASNARDRVSDTQYF
TRBJ1-2,TRBV28,CASSPSTANYGYTF
TRBJ1-5,TRBV2,CASSGDNQPQHF
TRBJ1-6,TRBV6-5,CASSSTGTYNSPLHF
TRBJ2-3,TRBV6-5,CASSYSGQATDTQYF
TRBJ1-2,TRBV12-3/TRBV12-4,CASSSSDRGYGYTF
TRBJ2-1,TRBV7-3,CASSRDRTPALNEQFF
TRBJ2-5,TRBV9,CASSVGRAASQETQYF
TRBJ1-2,TRBV20-1,CSARDNRAYTF
TRBJ2-3,TRBV11-2,CASSSPPDTQYF
TRBJ1-2,TRBV5-5,CASSGGGVDGYTF
TRBJ2-3,TRBV25-1,CASSVGRTDTQYF
TRBJ1-1,TRBV5-1,CASSGETRTEAFF
TRBJ2-1,TRBV2,CASSEDGYNEQFF
TRBJ1-4,TRBV5-4,CASCTMGATNEKLFF
TRBJ1-5,TRBV7-2,CASSLVGQGIGNQPQHF
TRBJ2-3,TRBV14,CASSQDRGGPRTDTQYF
TRBJ2-2,TRBV6-4,CASSARVRLAGGRTGELFF
TRBJ2-4,TRBV12-3/TRBV12-4,CASSLGLAGVGNIQYF
TRBJ2-7,TRBV28,CASSPTASGTRRYEQYF
TRBJ2-1,TRBV10-3,CAIRPGGGHGTYDEQFF
TRBJ1-5,TRBV6-2/TRBV6-3,CASSPTLIGPPQHF
TRBJ2-3,TRBV29-1,CSVGLAGDTQYF
TRBJ2-2,TRBV20-1,CSALAESTGELFF
TRBJ2-1,TRBV24-1,CATSDSRSEQFF
TRBJ1-1,TRBV7-9,CASSPPGGFYRGTEAFF
TRBJ1-2,TRBV19,CASSPSGRGNYGYTF
TRBJ2-1,TRBV18,CASSRVHNEQFF
TRBJ2-2,TRBV4-3,CASSQDQLAATGELFF
TRBJ2-1,TRBV7-3,CASSLYGTGGVYNEQFF
TRBJ1-2,TRBV12-3/TRBV12-4,CASSPSSQVGYGYTF
TRBJ2-3,TRBV12-3/TRBV12-4,CASSLGAGDTQYF
TRBJ2-3,TRBV6-1,CASSPFLVGGRAPSDTQYF
TRBJ2-7,TRBV4-2,CASSHLSGTSGYEQYF
TRBJ2-1,TRBV7-9,CASSPQREGGNEQFF
TRBJ2-5,TRBV20-1,CSAPASGRASGETQYF
TRBJ2-1,TRBV7-2,CASSPLGLGSYNEQFF